The 25 T cell receptor beta chains below were found in one sample sequenced in a study of cytomegalovirus exposure and HLA in healthy donors. Using immunoSEQ multiplex PCR, the repertoire was profiled, and TCRdb retains in-frame clones only, with some absent. This table has 150,000 or so clones, about 86% appearing once. The sequencing sample was made of PBMCs. These receptors all stem from a man younger than 30 in good health and CMV-seropositive.

The chain carries TRBV6-6 and TRBJ2-5; TRBD1 aligns across 10 bases. The CDR3 is made up of 14 amino acids. The J segment lost 5 bases and the V segment lost 6 bases, leaving 6 bases of the junction unmatched. CDR1 and CDR2 from the germline V gene are MNHNY and SVGAGI (reference sequence). CDR3 loop: CASSRDRGGETQYF. CDR3 in DNA: TGTGCCAGCAGCCGGGACAGGGGAGGGGAGACCCAGTACTTC.

The chain is built from TRBV6-5 and TRBJ1-2; TRBD1 matches at 7 bases. CDR1 and CDR2 from the germline V gene are MNHEY and SVGAGI. The CDR3 contains 14 residues. V gave up 0 bases and J gave up 4 bases; unmatched junction bases: 2. The CDR3 DNA reads TGTGCCAGCAGTTACTCGGGACAGTCCTATGGCTACACCTTC. Amino acids: CASSYSGQSYGYTF.

This chain joins TRBV6-5 and TRBJ2-1; TRBD1 matches at 7 bases. Germline lookup yields CDR1 MNHEY and CDR2 SVGAGI. This CDR3 is 15 amino acids long. The J segment lost 0 bases and the V segment lost 6 bases, leaving 5 bases of the junction unmatched. DNA of the CDR3: TGTGCCAGCAGGGACGACAGGGACTCCTACAATGAGCAGTTCTTC. Amino acid sequence: CASRDDRDSYNEQFF.

This sequence joins TRBV9 and TRBJ1-5; tentatively, D is TRBD1 (6 bases). V was cut by 4 bases and J by 0 bases, with 8 bases left in between. The CDR3 sequence is 14 residues long. The germline gives CDR1 SGDLS, CDR2 YYNGEE. The CDR3 loop reads CASSRDTSNQPQHF. The DNA for the CDR3 is TGTGCCAGCAGCCGGGACACTAGCAATCAGCCCCAGCATTTT. Filled out from reference TRBV9 and TRBJ1-5, the complete variable domain reads DSGVTQTPKHLITATGQRVTLRCSPRSGDLSVYWYQQSLDQGLQFLIQYYNGEERAKGNILERFSAQQFPDLHSELNLSSLELGDSALYFCASSRDTSNQPQHFGDGTRLSIL.

V usage is TRBV4-3 and J usage is TRBJ1-5, with D possibly being TRBD1 (6 bases). V gave up 4 bases and J gave up 4 bases, with 8 bases separating them. The CDR3 extends over 13 amino acids. The germline CDR1 and CDR2 sequences are LGHNA and YSLEER. CDR3 sequence (DNA): TGCGCCAGCAGCCTCGGGACAAATCAGCCCCAGCATTTT. It translates to CASSLGTNQPQHF.

The chain recombines TRBV4-1 with TRBJ2-2, with 9 bases aligning to TRBD1. This CDR3 is 15 amino acids long. Germline CDR1 and CDR2: MGHRA and YSYEKL. The V gene end was trimmed by 4 bases and the J gene end by 1 base; junction bases not matched to a gene: 1. As DNA, the CDR3 is TGCGCCAGCAGCCGGGGACAGGGGAACACCGGGGAGCTGTTTTTT. Its translation: CASSRGQGNTGELFF.

The rearrangement uses TRBV4-3 and TRBJ2-1, with TRBD2 matching over 12 bases. Trimming removed 4 bases from V and 5 bases from J; junction bases left unmatched: 6. Germline CDR1 LGHNA, CDR2 YSLEER. The CDR3 spans 16 residues. The CDR3 DNA reads as TGCGCCAGCAGCCGACTAGCGGGAGAGGGGGACAATGAGCAGTTCTTC. Protein: CASSRLAGEGDNEQFF.

The table lists this clone with a count of one. This chain links TRBV21-1 with TRBJ1-1. TRBV21-1 is a recognized pseudogene. CDR3 length: 16 amino acids. DNA for the CDR3: TGTGCCAGCAGCAAAGCTCGAGGGCGGATGAACACTGAAGCTTTCTTT. This codes for CASSKARGRMNTEAFF.

The chain uses TRBV6-5 and TRBJ2-7; 8 bases align to TRBD2. The ends lost 6 bases at V and 6 bases at J; junction bases unmatched: 10. The CDR3 contains 14 residues. CDR1 MNHEY and CDR2 SVGAGI come from the germline V gene. The CDR3 here is CASSHSGVEFEQYF. The CDR3 region has the DNA TGTGCCAGCAGCCATAGCGGGGTAGAATTCGAGCAGTACTTC.

This clone turned up a few times. The chain combines TRBV7-9 with TRBJ1-1; possibly TRBD1 for D (6 bases). V lost 5 bases to trimming and J lost 2 bases, with 9 bases between them. There are 13 residues in the CDR3. The germline V gene has CDR1 SEHNR and CDR2 FQNEAQ (reference sequence). CDR3 bases: TGTGCCAGCAGCCAGGACAGCAACACTGAAGCTTTCTTT. Amino acid sequence: CASSQDSNTEAFF.

In its sample, this clone was seen a few times. Here the CDR3 reads CASSLRGQPQHF. DNA of the CDR3: TGTGCCAGCAGCTTAAGGGGTCAGCCCCAGCATTTT. J is TRBJ1-5 and V is TRBV7-8; possible D gene TRBD1, 5 bases. The V end was cut by 2 bases, the J end by 6 bases, with 5 bases between. The CDR3 covers 12 residues. CDR1 SGHVS and CDR2 FQNEAQ come from the germline V gene.

This chain joins TRBV6-6 and TRBJ2-1; D may be TRBD2 (6 bases). The CDR3 spans 15 residues. Germline V gene sequence: CDR1 MNHNY, CDR2 SVGAGI (reference sequence). The V gene lost 7 bases and the J gene lost 9 bases, with 22 bases spanning the gap. CDR3 coding DNA: TGTGCCAGCACGGTCAGGAGGGAGTCGGCGAGTGAGCAGTTCTTC. Protein product: CASTVRRESASEQFF.

The chain carries TRBV6-1 and TRBJ1-5; D is unresolved. The ends were cut back, 8 bases at V and 0 bases at J, with 8 bases in the middle. The CDR3 consists of 13 residues. Per the germline V gene, CDR1 is MNHNS and CDR2 is SASEGT. The CDR3 spells CASLLNSNQPQHF. Written as DNA, the CDR3 is TGTGCCAGCCTTCTAAATAGCAATCAGCCCCAGCATTTT.

The chain combines TRBV4-2 with TRBJ2-1; 7 nucleotides align to TRBD2. Germline-derived CDR1 and CDR2 are LGHNA and YNFKEQ. This CDR3 is built from 15 residues. The V gene end was trimmed by 2 bases and the J gene end by 5 bases; junction bases not matched to a gene: 6. CDR3 in amino acids: CASSQPKRDDNEQFF. The CDR3 coding sequence is TGTGCCAGCAGCCAACCAAAGCGGGATGACAATGAGCAGTTCTTC.

The V and J genes are TRBV9 and TRBJ1-1; D unclear. Germline CDR1 is SGDLS and CDR2 is YYNGEE. CDR3 length: 14 amino acids. Between the trimmed V and J ends, which lost 6 bases and 0 bases, there was a span of 12 bases. CDR3 protein: CASTSDGVNTEAFF. CDR3 DNA sequence: TGTGCCAGCACCAGCGATGGTGTGAACACTGAAGCTTTCTTT. The complete variable domain, with remaining parts taken from reference TRBV9 and TRBJ1-1, reads DSGVTQTPKHLITATGQRVTLRCSPRSGDLSVYWYQQSLDQGLQFLIQYYNGEERAKGNILERFSAQQFPDLHSELNLSSLELGDSALYFCASTSDGVNTEAFFGQGTRLTVV.

This sequence joins TRBV6-5 and TRBJ2-2, with TRBD1 identical over 9 bases. The trim removed 7 bases at V and 7 bases at J, leaving 10 bases unmatched. Germline values: CDR1 MNHEY, CDR2 SVGAGI. This CDR3 has 15 residues. The CDR3 loop is CASTQRDRENGELFF. The CDR3 coding sequence is TGTGCCAGCACCCAAAGGGACAGGGAGAACGGGGAGCTGTTTTTT.

The V and J genes are TRBV9 and TRBJ1-5; no firm D call. The germline V gene encodes CDR1 SGDLS and CDR2 YYNGEE. The length of the CDR3 is 13 residues. V was trimmed by 3 bases and J by 4 bases, leaving 8 bases between them. This CDR3 is CASSDGNNQPQHF. The CDR3 DNA is TGTGCCAGCAGCGACGGGAATAATCAGCCCCAGCATTTT.

The chain joins TRBV27 to TRBJ2-5; 7 nucleotides align to TRBD2. Germline V lookup: CDR1 MNHEY, CDR2 SMNVEV (reference sequence). The CDR3 has 13 residues. J gave up 5 bases and V 4 bases, and 4 bases lay outside the gene matches. The CDR3 here is CASSYGGGETQYF. For the CDR3, the DNA is TGTGCCAGCAGTTACGGGGGAGGGGAGACCCAGTACTTC.

This chain links TRBV20-1 with TRBJ1-4, with D possibly matching TRBD1 (5 bases). CDR1 is DFQATT, CDR2 SNEGSKA, per germline (reference sequence). The CDR3 has 11 residues. V was pared by 6 bases and J by 8 bases, with 10 bases between. The CDR3 sequence: CSAGVYEKLFF. In DNA, the CDR3 is TGCAGTGCAGGGGTCTACGAAAAACTGTTTTTT.

J is TRBJ1-1 and V is TRBV30, with 7 positions matching TRBD1. V lost 2 bases to trimming and J lost 6 bases; unmatched junction nucleotides: 6. CDR1 is GTSNPN, CDR2 SVGIG, per germline (reference sequence). The CDR3 has 13 amino acids. The CDR3 sequence: CAWSKRQGSEAFF. Here the CDR3 DNA reads TGTGCCTGGAGTAAAAGACAGGGTTCTGAAGCTTTCTTT.

Only a few counts were recorded for this clone. The gene calls are TRBV27 and TRBJ1-2, with D tentatively TRBD1 (6 bases). V shed 5 bases and J shed 8 bases, with 15 bases lying between them. The length of the CDR3 is 13 residues. Germline assignment: CDR1 MNHEY and CDR2 SMNVEV (reference sequence). The CDR3 bases are TGTGCCAGCAGTCCGTTCGGGACACGGGGCTACACCTTC. It codes for CASSPFGTRGYTF.

The rearrangement links TRBV18 to TRBJ2-2; weak D call: TRBD1 (5 bases). V dropped 6 bases and J dropped 3 bases, with 8 bases sitting between them. CDR3 size: 13 residues. CDR1 and CDR2 (germline): KGHSH, LQKENI. CDR3 bases: TGTGCCAGCTCCCAGGGCTACACCGGGGAGCTGTTTTTT. This gives the protein CASSQGYTGELFF.

V is TRBV7-6 and J is TRBJ2-2, with TRBD1 matching 8 bases. CDR3 size: 17 residues. J gave up 5 bases and V 4 bases, and 12 bases lay outside the gene matches. CDR1 and CDR2 (germline): SGHVS, FNYEAQ. CDR3 nucleotides: TGTGCCAGCAGCTCCATTCCTCAGGGGGCTAGGACCGGGGAGCTGTTTTTT. Its translation: CASSSIPQGARTGELFF.

The chain links TRBV5-4 to TRBJ2-2; a weak D match, TRBD2 (5 bases). Trimming stripped 4 bases from V and 5 bases from J, with 12 bases between. This CDR3 has 14 amino acids. The germline V gene encodes CDR1 SGHNT and CDR2 YYREEE (reference sequence). The CDR3 DNA sequence: TGTGCCAGCAGCCCCCGGACGGGGACCGGGGAGCTGTTTTTT. It translates to CASSPRTGTGELFF.

The chain has TRBV19 and TRBJ1-5, with 8 bases identical to TRBD1. With V trimmed by 7 bases and J by 0 bases, 2 bases remained unmatched. Germline V gene data show CDR1 as LNHDA and CDR2 as SQIVND (reference sequence). This CDR3 region has 14 residues. This chain's CDR3 is CASTDRGSNQPQHF. The CDR3 nucleotides read TGTGCCAGTACAGACAGGGGTAGCAATCAGCCCCAGCATTTT.